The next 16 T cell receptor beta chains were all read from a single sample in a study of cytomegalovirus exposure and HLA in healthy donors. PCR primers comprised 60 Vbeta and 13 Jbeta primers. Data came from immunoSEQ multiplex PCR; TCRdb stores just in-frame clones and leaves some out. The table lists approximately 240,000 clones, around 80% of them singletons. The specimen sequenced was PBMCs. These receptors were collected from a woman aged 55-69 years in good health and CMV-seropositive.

CDR3 in amino acids: CASSWETSGIRRGNREQYF. CDR3 coding DNA: TGTGCCAGCAGCTGGGAGACTAGCGGGATAAGAAGGGGTAATCGGGAGCAGTACTTC. The V and J genes are TRBV7-2 and TRBJ2-7, with 11 positions matching TRBD2. V gave up 4 bases and J gave up 7 bases; unmatched junction bases: 21. The germline gives CDR1 SGHTA, CDR2 FQGNSA. The CDR3 is 19 residues long.

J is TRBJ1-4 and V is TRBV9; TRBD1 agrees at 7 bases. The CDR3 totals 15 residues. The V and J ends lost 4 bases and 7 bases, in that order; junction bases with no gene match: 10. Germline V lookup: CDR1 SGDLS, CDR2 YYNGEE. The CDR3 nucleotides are TGTGCCAGCAGCCCTAGGGGACAGTTCTTTGAAAAACTGTTTTTT. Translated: CASSPRGQFFEKLFF.

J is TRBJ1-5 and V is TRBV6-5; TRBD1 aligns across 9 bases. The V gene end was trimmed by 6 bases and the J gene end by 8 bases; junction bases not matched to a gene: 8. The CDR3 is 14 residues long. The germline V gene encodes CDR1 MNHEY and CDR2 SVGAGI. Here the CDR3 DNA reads TGTGCCAGCAGCCGCGGGACAGGGAAAGAGCCCCAGCATTTT. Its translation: CASSRGTGKEPQHF.

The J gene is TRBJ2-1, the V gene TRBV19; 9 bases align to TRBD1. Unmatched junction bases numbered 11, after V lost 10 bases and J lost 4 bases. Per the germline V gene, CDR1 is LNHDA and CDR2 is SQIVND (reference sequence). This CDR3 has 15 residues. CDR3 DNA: TGTGCCACCAGCCCGGGACAGGGAAGGTACAATGAGCAGTTCTTC. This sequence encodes CATSPGQGRYNEQFF.

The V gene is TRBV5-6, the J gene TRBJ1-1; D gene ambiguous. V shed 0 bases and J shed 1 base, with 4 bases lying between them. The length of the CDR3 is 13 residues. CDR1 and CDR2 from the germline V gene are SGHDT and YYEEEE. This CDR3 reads CASSLDRNTEAFF. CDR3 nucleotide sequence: TGTGCCAGCAGCTTGGACAGGAACACTGAAGCTTTCTTT.

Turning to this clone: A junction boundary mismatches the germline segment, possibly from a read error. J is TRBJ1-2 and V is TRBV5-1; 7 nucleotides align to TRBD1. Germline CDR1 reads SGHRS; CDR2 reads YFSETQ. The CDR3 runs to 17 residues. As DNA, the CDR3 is TGCGCCAGCAGCACGGGACAGTCAACTCCTCTATGGGATGGTTACACCTTC. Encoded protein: CASSTGQSTPLWDGYTF.

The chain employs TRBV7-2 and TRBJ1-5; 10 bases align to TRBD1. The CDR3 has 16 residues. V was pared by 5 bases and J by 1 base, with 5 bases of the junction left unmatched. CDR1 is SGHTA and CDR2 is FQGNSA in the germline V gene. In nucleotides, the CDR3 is TGTGCCAGCAGCCCAGAGGGACAGGGGAGCAATCAGCCCCAGCATTTT. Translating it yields CASSPEGQGSNQPQHF. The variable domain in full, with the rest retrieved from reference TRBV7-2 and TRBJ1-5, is GAGVSQSPSNKVTEKGKDVELRCDPISGHTALYWYRQSLGQGLEFLIYFQGNSAPDKSGLPSDRFSAERTGGSVSTLTIQRTQQEDSAVYLCASSPEGQGSNQPQHFGDGTRLSIL.

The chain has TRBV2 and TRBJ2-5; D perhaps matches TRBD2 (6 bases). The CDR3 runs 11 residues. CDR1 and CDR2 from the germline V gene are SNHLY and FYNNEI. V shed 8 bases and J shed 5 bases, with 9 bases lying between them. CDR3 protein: CASAREETQYF. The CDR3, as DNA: TGTGCCAGCGCCCGGGAGGAGACCCAGTACTTC.

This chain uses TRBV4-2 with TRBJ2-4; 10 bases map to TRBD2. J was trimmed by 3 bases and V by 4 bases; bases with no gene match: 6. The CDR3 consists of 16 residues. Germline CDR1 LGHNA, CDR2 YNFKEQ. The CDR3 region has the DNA TGTGCCAGCAGCCGGGCAAGCGGGAGGGACAAAAACATTCAGTACTTC. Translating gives CASSRASGRDKNIQYF.

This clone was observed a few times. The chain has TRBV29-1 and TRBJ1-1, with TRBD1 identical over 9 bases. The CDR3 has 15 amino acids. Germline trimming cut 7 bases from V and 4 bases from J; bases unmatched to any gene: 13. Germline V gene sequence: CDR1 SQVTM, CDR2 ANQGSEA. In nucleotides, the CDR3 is TGCAGCGGGTCGGCCGGACAGGGGTCAGGCACTGAAGCTTTCTTT. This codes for CSGSAGQGSGTEAFF.

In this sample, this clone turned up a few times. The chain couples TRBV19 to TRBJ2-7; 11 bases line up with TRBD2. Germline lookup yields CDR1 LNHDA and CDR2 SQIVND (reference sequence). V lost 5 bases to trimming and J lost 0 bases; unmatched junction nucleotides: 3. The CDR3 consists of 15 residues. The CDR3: CASSSGTSGSYEQYF. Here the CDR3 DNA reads TGTGCCAGTAGTTCCGGGACTAGCGGCTCCTACGAGCAGTACTTC.

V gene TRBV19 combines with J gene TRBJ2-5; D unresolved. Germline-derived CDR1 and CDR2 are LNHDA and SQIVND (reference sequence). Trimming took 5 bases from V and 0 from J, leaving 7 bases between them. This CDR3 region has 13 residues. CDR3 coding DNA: TGTGCCAGTAGTGTGCAGAACCAAGAGACCCAGTACTTC. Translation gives CASSVQNQETQYF.

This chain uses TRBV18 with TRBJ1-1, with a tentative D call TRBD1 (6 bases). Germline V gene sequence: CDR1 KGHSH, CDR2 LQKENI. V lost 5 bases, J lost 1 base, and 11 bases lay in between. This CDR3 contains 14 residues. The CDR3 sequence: CASSIRTENTEAFF. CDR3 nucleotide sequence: TGTGCCAGCTCAATACGGACAGAGAACACTGAAGCTTTCTTT.

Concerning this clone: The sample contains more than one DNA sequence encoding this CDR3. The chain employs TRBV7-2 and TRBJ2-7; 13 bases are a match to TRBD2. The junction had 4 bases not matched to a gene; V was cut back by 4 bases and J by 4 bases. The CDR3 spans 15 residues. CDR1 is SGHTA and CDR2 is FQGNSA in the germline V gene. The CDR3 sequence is CASSSRLAGGYEQYF. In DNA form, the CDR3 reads TGTGCCAGCAGCTCGCGACTAGCGGGGGGATACGAGCAGTACTTC.

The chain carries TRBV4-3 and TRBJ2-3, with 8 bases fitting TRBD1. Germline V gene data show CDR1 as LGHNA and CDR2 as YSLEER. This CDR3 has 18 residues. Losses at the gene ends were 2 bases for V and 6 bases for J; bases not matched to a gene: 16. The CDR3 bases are TGCGCCAGCAGCCAATGGCGGACCGGGACAGGTGCAAAGGATACGCAGTATTTT. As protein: CASSQWRTGTGAKDTQYF.

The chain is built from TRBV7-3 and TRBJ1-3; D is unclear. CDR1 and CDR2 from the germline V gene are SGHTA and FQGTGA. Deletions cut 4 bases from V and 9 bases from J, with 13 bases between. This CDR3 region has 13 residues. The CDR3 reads CASSSRSESTIYF. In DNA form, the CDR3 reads TGTGCCAGCAGCTCAAGATCGGAGAGCACCATATATTTT.